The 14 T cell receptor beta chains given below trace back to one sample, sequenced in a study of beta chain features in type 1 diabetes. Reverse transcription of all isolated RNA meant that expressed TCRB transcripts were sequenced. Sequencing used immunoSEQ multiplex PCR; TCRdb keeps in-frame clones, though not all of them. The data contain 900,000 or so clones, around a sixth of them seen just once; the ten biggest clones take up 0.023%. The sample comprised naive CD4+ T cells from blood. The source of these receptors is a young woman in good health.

CDR3 amino acids: CASSLVLSTETQYF. In DNA form, the CDR3 reads TGTGCCAGCAGCTTGGTCCTTAGCACGGAGACCCAGTACTTC. The V gene is TRBV5-4, the J gene TRBJ2-5; no clear D. V was clipped by 0 bases and J by 5 bases, with 11 bases between them. The CDR3 contains 14 residues. Germline V CDR1 and CDR2: SGHNT, YYREEE (reference sequence).

Here the CDR3 DNA reads TGTGCCAGCAGACAGGCCCGCTCCTACAATGAGCAGTTCTTC. Amino acid sequence: CASRQARSYNEQFF. V is TRBV2 and J is TRBJ2-1, with D possibly matching TRBD1 (5 bases). V lost 6 bases and J 0 bases, leaving 9 bases between the germline ends. The germline V gene encodes CDR1 SNHLY and CDR2 FYNNEI. The CDR3 totals 14 residues.

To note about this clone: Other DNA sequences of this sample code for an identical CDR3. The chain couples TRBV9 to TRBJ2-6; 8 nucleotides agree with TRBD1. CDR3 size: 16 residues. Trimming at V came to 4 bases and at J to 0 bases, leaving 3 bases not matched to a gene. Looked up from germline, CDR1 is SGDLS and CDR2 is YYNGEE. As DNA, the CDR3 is TGTGCCAGCAGCCCCCAGGGGGCCTCTGGGGCCAACGTCCTGACTTTC. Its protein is CASSPQGASGANVLTF.

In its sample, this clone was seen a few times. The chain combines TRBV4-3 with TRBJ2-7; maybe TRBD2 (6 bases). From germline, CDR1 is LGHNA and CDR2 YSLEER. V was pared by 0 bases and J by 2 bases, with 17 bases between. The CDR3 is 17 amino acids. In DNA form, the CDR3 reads TGCGCCAGCAGCCAAGAGTTGGACTACCACTCGGCCTACGAGCAGTACTTC. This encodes CASSQELDYHSAYEQYF.

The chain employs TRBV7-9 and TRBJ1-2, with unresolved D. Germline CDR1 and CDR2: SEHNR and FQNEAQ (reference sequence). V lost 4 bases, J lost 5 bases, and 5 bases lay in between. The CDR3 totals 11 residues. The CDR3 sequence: CASSSQYGYTF. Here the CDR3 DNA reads TGTGCCAGCAGCTCACAGTATGGCTACACCTTC.

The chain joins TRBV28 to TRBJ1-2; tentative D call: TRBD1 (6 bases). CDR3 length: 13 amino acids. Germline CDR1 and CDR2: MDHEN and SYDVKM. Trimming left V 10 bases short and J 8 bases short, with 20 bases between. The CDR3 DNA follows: TGTGCCATCACACCTGTAGACAGGACCGGCTACACCTTC. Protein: CAITPVDRTGYTF.

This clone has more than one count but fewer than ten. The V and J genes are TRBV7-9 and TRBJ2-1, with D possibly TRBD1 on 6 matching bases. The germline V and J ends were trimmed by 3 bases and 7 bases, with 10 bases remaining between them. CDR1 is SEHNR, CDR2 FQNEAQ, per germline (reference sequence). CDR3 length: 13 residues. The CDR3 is CASSLGAPNEQFF. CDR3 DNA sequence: TGTGCCAGCAGCTTGGGGGCCCCTAATGAGCAGTTCTTC. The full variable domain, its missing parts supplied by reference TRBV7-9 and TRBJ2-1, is DTGVSQNPRHKITKRGQNVTFRCDPISEHNRLYWYRQTLGQGPEFLTYFQNEAQLEKSRLLSDRFSAERPKGSFSTLEIQRTEQGDSAMYLCASSLGAPNEQFFGPGTRLTVL.

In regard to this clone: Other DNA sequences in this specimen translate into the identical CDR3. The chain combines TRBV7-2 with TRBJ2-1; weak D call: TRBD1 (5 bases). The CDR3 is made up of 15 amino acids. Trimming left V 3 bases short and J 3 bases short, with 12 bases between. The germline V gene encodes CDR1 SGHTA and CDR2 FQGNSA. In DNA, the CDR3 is TGTGCCAGCAGCTTGGGGCCGCCTCTCTACAATGAGCAGTTCTTC. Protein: CASSLGPPLYNEQFF.

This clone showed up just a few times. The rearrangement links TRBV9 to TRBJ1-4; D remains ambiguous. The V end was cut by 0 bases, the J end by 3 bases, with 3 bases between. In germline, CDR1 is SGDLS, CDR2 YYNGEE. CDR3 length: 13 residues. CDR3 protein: CASSVGPNEKLFF. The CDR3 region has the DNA TGTGCCAGCAGCGTAGGACCTAATGAAAAACTGTTTTTT.

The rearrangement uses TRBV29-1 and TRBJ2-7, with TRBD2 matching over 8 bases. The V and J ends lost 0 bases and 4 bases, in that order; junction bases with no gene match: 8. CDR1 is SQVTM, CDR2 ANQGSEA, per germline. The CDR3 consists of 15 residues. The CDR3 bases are TGCAGCGTTGAAGAGGCGGGGGGCCCTCAATACGAGCAGTACTTC. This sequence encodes CSVEEAGGPQYEQYF.

CDR3 DNA: TGTGCCATCAGTGAGTCCGCCCGGCGTTGGGGTAAATACGAGCAGTACTTC. Protein: CAISESARRWGKYEQYF. V usage is TRBV10-3 and J usage is TRBJ2-7; D ambiguous. Germline V gene sequence: CDR1 ENHRY, CDR2 SYGVKD. Trimming pared 0 bases from V and 4 bases from J, leaving 19 bases between. The CDR3 extends over 17 amino acids.

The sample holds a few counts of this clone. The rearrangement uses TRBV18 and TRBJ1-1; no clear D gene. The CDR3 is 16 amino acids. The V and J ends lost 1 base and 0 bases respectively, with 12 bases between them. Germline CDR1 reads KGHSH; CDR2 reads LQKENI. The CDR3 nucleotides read TGTGCCAGCTCACCACAGCATGGTGTCATGAACACTGAAGCTTTCTTT. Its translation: CASSPQHGVMNTEAFF.

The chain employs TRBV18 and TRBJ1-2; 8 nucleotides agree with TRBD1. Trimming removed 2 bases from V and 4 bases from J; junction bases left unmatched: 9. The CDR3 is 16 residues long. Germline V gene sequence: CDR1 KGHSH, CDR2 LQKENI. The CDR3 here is CASSPDLRQGTYGYTF. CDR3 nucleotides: TGTGCCAGCTCACCAGATTTGCGACAGGGGACCTATGGCTACACCTTC.

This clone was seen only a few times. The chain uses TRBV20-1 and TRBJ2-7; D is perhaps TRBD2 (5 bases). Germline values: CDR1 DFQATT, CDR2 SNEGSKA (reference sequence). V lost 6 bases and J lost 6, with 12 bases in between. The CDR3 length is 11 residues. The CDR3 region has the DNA TGCAGTGCGTACTCCCGGGGCGAGCAGTACTTC. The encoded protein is CSAYSRGEQYF.